This T cell receptor (beta chain) appears in the sequencing data of a study of PD-1 blockade in mismatch repair-deficient tumors. Measured with immunoSEQ multiplex PCR; TCRdb has only the in-frame clones, and not every one. The data show some 50,000 clones, over 60% seen once. The CDR3 covers 13 residues. Germline CDR1 LNHDA, CDR2 SQIVND (reference sequence). V lost 5 bases, J lost 4 bases, and 2 bases stayed unmatched. The sample holds one count of this clone. The TCR was taken from an adult with mismatch repair-deficient cancer. The chain couples TRBV19 to TRBJ2-7; TRBD1 agrees at 10 bases. The source material was PBMCs, sampled before pembrolizumab treatment. The CDR3 DNA is TGTGCCAGTAGTGACAGGGGGCGTTACGAGCAGTACTTC. Translated: CASSDRGRYEQYF.